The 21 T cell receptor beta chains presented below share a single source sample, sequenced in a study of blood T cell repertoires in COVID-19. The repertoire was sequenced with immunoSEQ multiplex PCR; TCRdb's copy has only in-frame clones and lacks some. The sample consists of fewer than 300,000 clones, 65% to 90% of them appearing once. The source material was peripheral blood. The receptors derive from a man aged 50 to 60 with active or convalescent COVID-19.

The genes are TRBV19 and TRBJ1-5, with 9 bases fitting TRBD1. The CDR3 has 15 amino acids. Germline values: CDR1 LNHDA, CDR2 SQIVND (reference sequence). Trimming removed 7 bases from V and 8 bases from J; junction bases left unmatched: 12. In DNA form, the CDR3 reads TGTGCCAGTACTGACACCGGGACAGGGAATGAGCCCCAGCATTTT. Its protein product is CASTDTGTGNEPQHF.

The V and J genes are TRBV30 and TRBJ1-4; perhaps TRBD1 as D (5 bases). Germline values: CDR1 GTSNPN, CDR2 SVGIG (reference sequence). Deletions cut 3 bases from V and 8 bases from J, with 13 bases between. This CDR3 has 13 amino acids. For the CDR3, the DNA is TGTGCCTGGAGAGAACCGGGGGTGGAAAAACTGTTTTTT. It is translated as CAWREPGVEKLFF.

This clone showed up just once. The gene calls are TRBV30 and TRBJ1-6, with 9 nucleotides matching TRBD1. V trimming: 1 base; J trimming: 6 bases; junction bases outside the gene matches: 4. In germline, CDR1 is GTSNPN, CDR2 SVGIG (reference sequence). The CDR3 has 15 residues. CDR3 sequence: CAWSAMGQGNSPLHF. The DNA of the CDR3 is TGTGCCTGGAGTGCTATGGGACAGGGTAATTCACCCCTCCACTTT.

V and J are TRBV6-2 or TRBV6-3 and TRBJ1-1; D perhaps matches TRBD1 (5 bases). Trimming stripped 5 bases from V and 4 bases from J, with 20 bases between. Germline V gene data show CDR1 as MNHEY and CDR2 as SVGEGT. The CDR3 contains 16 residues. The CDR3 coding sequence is TGTGCCAGCAGTCGAACATGGGCCGGAGGGGCCACTGAAGCTTTCTTT. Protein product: CASSRTWAGGATEAFF.

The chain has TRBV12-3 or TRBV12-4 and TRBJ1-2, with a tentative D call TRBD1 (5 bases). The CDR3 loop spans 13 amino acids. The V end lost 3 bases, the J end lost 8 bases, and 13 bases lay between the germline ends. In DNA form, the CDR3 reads TGTGCCAGCAGTTTTGGGGGGGGAGGAGGCTACACCTTC. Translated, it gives CASSFGGGGGYTF.

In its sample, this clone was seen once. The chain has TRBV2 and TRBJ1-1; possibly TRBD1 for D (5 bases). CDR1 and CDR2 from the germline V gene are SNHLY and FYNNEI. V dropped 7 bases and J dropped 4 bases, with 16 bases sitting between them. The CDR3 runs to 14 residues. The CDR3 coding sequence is TGTGCCAGCACAGCGGGGCAGTGGGGCACTGAAGCTTTCTTT. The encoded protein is CASTAGQWGTEAFF.

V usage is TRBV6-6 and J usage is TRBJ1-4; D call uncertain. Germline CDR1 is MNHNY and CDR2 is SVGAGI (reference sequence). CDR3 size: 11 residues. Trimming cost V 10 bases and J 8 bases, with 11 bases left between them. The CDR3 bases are TGTGCCACCGCCGGCGGGGAAAAACTGTTTTTT. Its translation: CATAGGEKLFF.

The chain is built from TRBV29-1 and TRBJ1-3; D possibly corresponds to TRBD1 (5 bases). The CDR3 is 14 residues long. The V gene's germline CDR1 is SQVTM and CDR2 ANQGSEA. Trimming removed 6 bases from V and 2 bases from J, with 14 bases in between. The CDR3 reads CSVSGEVAGNTIYF. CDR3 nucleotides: TGCAGCGTCTCGGGGGAGGTGGCTGGAAACACCATATATTTT.

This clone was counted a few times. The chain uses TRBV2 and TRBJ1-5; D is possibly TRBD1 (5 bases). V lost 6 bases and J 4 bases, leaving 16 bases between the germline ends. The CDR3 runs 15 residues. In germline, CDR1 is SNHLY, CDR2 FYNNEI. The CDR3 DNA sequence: TGTGCCAGCAGGCCCGACGGGGGGAAAAATCAGCCCCAGCATTTT. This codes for CASRPDGGKNQPQHF.

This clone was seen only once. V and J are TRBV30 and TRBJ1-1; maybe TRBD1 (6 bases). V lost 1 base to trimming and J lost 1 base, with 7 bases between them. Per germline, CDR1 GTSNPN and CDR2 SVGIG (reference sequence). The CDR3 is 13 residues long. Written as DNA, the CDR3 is TGTGCCTGGAGTGAGACAGGGAACACTGAAGCTTTCTTT. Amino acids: CAWSETGNTEAFF.

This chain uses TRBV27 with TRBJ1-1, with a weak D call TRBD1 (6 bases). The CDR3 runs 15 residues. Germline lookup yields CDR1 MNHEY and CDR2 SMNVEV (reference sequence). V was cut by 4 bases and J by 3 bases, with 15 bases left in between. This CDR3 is CASSSLGARDTEAFF. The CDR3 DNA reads TGTGCCAGCAGTTCACTGGGGGCGAGGGACACTGAAGCTTTCTTT.

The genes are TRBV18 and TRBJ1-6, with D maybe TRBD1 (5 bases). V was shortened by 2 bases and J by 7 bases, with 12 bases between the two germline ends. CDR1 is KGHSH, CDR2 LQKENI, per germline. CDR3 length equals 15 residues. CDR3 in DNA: TGTGCCAGCTCACCAATGAGACAGAAGAATTCACCCCTCCACTTT. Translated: CASSPMRQKNSPLHF.

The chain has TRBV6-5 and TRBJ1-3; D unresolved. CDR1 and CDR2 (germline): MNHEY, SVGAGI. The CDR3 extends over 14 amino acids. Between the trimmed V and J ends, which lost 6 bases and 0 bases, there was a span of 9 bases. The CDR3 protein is CASSRRASGNTIYF. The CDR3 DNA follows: TGTGCCAGCAGCCGGCGGGCCTCTGGAAACACCATATATTTT.

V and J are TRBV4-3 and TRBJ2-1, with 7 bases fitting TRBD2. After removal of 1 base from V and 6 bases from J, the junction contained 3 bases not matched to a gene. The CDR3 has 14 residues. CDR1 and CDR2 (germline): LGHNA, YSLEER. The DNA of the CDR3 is TGCGCCAGCAGCCAAGGGGGGGAGGGCAATGAGCAGTTCTTC. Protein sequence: CASSQGGEGNEQFF.

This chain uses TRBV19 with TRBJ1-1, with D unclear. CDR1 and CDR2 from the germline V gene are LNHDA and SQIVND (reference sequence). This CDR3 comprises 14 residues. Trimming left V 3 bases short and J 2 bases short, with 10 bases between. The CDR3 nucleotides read TGTGCCAGTAGTATTGAGATAATAAACACTGAAGCTTTCTTT. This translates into CASSIEIINTEAFF.

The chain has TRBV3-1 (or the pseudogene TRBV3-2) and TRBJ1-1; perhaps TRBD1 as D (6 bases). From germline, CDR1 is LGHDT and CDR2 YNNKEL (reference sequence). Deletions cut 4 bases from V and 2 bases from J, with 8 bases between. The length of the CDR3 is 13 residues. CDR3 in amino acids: CASSLRGNTEAFF. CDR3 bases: TGTGCCAGCAGCCTCAGGGGTAACACTGAAGCTTTCTTT.

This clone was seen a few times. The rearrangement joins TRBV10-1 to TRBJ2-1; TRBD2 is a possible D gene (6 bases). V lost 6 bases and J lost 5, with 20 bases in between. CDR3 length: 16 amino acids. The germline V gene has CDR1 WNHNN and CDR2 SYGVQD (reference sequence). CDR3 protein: CASSRRTGASHNEQFF. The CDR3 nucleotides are TGCGCCAGCAGCCGGAGGACGGGAGCCAGCCACAATGAGCAGTTCTTC.

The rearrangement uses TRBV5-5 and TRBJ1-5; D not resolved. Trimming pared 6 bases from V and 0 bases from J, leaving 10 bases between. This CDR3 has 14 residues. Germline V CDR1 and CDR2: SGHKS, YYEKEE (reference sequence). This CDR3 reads CASTQEGSNQPQHF. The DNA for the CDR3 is TGTGCCAGCACCCAGGAGGGTAGCAATCAGCCCCAGCATTTT.

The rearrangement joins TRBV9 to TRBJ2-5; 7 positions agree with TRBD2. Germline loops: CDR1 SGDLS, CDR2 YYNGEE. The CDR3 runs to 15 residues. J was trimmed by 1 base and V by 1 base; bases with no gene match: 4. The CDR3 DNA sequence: TGTGCCAGCAGCGTATCGACTAGCCGCCAAGAGACCCAGTACTTC. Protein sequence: CASSVSTSRQETQYF. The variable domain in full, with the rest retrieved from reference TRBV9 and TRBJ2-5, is DSGVTQTPKHLITATGQRVTLRCSPRSGDLSVYWYQQSLDQGLQFLIQYYNGEERAKGNILERFSAQQFPDLHSELNLSSLELGDSALYFCASSVSTSRQETQYFGPGTRLLVL.

The CDR3 nucleotides are TGTGCCTGGAGTTCGGTTGAGCAGTTCTTC. Its protein product is CAWSSVEQFF. The chain has TRBV30 and TRBJ2-1; no firm D call. Germline V gives CDR1 GTSNPN, CDR2 SVGIG (reference sequence). With 2 bases removed from V and 9 bases from J, the gap between germline ends came to 5 bases. The CDR3 consists of 10 residues.

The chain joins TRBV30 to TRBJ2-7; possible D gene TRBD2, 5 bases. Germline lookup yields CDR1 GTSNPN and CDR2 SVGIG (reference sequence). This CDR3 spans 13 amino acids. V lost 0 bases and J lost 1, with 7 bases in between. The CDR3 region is CAWSVTGSYEQYF. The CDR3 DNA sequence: TGTGCCTGGAGTGTAACGGGGTCCTACGAGCAGTACTTC. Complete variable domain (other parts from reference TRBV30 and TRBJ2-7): SQTIHQWPATLVQPVGSPLSLECTVEGTSNPNLYWYRQAAGRGLQLLFYSVGIGQISSEVPQNLSASRPQDRQFILSSKKLLLSDSGFYLCAWSVTGSYEQYFGPGTRLTVT.